This TCR beta chain comes out of a study of cytomegalovirus exposure and HLA in healthy donors. Overall study results and limits: In an earlier analysis, most TCR beta V segments were productive about 87% or about 30% of the time.

Use of 60 Vbeta and 13 Jbeta primers characterized the PCR. Clones were sequenced by immunoSEQ multiplex PCR, and TCRdb holds only the in-frame ones, with some missing. The sample yields over 35,000 clones, around 68% seen once. About this clone itself: The target antigen is unknown.

The CDR3 is 13 amino acids. Germline CDR1 is WNHNN and CDR2 is SYGVQD (reference sequence). Losses at the gene ends were 8 bases for V and 7 bases for J; bases not matched to a gene: 6. Sequences were obtained from PBMCs. The receptor comes from a man between 35 and 55 years old in good health and CMV-seronegative. The chain has TRBV10-1 and TRBJ1-5; 9 positions match TRBD1. As DNA, the CDR3 is TGCGCCAGCGGGGGGGACAGGGCGCAGCCCCAGCATTTT. This translates into CASGGDRAQPQHF.